Described below is a single T cell receptor (beta chain) sequence and its context. The antigen it binds to is not known. Base quality data are lacking; no much larger clone is found one base away. This entry belongs to a study of T cell responses to AZD1222 COVID-19 vaccine (dated by TCRdb to the early 2020s). Study-level background: AZD1222 recipients with second doses at about 4 weeks or about 12 weeks were pooled, because spike-specific TCR depth and breadth did not differ between schedules. TCR sequencing covered approximately 230 trial participants: 200 to 210 given two doses of AZD1222 and about 26 given two doses of MenACWY control vaccine. Trial participants were enrolled into age subgroups of 18-55, 56-69 and 70-plus years, which contained about 150, 28 and 57 TCR-sequenced participants, respectively. The study at large found these results: Most participants were white British and females outnumbered males, and the authors suggested that clonal diversity may have been underestimated. Conclusions about previously exposed vaccinees are limited because only five to seven AZD1222 recipients were SARS-CoV-2 seropositive at baseline. Because no day 14 peak-response samples were available, the repertoires could be characterized only after the peak T cell response. After two AZD1222 doses, both the breadth and the depth of spike-specific TCRs were significantly higher than at day 0 and than in MenACWY recipients. The whole spike protein was spanned by vaccine-associated CD4 TCRs, and dominant responses were seen in regions 160-218 and 743-854. Epitopes outside the regions mutated in the B.1.351 and B.1.1.7 variants were reportedly recognized by nearly half of the unique spike-specific TCRs. In the small 56-69-year group, the increase in depth fell short of significance, most likely because of low power.

The CDR3 regions of human TCRbeta chains were subjected to immunosequencing. The authors' analysis ran thus. TCRs in the repertoires were compared against a reference library of SARS-CoV-2-specific TCRs that had been generated with the MIRA antigen-specificity platform. Breadth was defined as the fraction of unique TCRs that were SARS-CoV-2-associated. Depth was defined as the fraction of total T cells that were SARS-CoV-2-associated. Using the MIRA data, each spike-specific TCR was assigned both to the spike region to which the TCR was reactive and to a CD4 or CD8 class. Log10-transformed breadth and depth values were compared by one-way ANOVA with Sidak's multiple comparisons tests. In TCRdb, the immuneACCESS table is reduced to in-frame sequences with V and J assigned. These tables do not hold every clone; where another copy was compared, an unresolved V gene accounts for under half, and the others remain unexplained. V and J calls and clone size are copied from that table; D and trimming were computed from the DNA. The sample profile shows approximately 180,000 clones; approximately 90% of them were found once. Of the sample, approximately 3% is held by the ten largest clones.

In the paper's terms, the time point label means: baseline before first vaccination. Samples from vaccinated people were obtained from the UK trials COV001 and COV002, which included a single-blind randomized controlled phase 2/3 trial of AZD1222 (ChAdOx1 nCoV-19) in healthy adults. Trial participant PBMC samples were collected at day 0 and day 28 after the second dose for TCRbeta chain sequencing. V is clipped by 5 bases and J by 0 bases, and the sequence between their germline boundaries is 13 bases long. The CDR3 numbers 15 residues from cysteine through phenylalanine. The retained sequence is limited to the CDR3, 45 bases, with the frame set at the first base. Looking up the germline V gene (reference sequence) yields CDR1 SEHNR and CDR2 FQNEAQ.

The chain is assembled from TRBV7-9 and TRBJ1-2; a tentative D call is TRBD1 (6 bases match). Sequenced material: peripheral blood, taken on day 0 of AZD1222 vaccination. This clonotype was obtained from an adult in good health. This receptor has the CDR3 CASSATGPPNYGYTF. The bases are TGTGCCAGCAGCGCCACAGGGCCCCCTAACTATGGCTACACCTTC.